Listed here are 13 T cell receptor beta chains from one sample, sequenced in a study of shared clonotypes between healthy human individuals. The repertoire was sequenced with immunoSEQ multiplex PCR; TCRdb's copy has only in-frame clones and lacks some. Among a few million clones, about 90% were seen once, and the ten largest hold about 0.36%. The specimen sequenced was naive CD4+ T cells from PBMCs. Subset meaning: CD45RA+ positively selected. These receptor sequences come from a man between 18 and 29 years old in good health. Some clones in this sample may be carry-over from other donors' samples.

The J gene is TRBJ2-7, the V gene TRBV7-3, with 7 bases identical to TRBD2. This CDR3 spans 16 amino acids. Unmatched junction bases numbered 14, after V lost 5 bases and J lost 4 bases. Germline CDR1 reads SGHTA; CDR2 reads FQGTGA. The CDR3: CASSPGSGVESYEQYF. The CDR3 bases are TGTGCCAGCAGCCCAGGGAGCGGGGTGGAATCTTACGAGCAGTACTTC.

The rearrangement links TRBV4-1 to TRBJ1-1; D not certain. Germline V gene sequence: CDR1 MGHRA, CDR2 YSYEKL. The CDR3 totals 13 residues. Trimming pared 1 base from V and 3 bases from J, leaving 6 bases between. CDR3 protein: CASSQAVDTEAFF. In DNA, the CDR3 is TGCGCCAGCAGCCAAGCTGTTGACACTGAAGCTTTCTTT.

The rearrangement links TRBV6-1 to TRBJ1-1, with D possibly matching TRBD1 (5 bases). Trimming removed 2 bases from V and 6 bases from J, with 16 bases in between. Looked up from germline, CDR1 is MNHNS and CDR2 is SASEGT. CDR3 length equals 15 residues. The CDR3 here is CASSEWEYGGSEAFF. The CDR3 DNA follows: TGTGCCAGCAGTGAATGGGAGTATGGGGGATCTGAAGCTTTCTTT.

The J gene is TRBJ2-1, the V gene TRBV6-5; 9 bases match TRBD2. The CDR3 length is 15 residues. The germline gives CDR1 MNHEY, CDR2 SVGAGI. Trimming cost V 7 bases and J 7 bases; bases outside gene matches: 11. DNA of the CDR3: TGTGCCAGCACCGAGGCGGCTAGCGGGAAAAATGAGCAGTTCTTC. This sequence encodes CASTEAASGKNEQFF.

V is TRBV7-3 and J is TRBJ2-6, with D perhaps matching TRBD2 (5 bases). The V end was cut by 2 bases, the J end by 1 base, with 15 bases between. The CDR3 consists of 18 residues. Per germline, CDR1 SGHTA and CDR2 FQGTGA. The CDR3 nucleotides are TGTGCCAGCAGCTTAGGTACGGGAACCCTTTCTGGGGCCAACGTCCTGACTTTC. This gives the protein CASSLGTGTLSGANVLTF.

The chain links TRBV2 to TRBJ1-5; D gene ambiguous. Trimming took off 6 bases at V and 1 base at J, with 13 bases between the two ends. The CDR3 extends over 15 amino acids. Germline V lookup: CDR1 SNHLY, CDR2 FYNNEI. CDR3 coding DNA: TGTGCCAGCAGCGCACGGGGTCCGAGCAATCAGCCCCAGCATTTT. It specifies CASSARGPSNQPQHF.

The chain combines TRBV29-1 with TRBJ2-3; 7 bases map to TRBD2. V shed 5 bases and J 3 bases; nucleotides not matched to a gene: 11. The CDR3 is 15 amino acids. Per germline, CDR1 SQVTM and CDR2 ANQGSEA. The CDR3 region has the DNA TGCAGCGTTTCCCCGCCCCGCGGGAGAACAGATACGCAGTATTTT. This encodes CSVSPPRGRTDTQYF.

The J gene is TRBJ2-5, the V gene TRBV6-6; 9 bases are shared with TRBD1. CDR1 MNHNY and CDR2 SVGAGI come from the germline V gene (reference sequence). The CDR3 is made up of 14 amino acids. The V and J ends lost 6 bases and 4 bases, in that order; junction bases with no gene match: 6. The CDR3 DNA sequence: TGTGCCAGCAGGACCGGGACAGGGATAGAGACCCAGTACTTC. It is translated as CASRTGTGIETQYF.

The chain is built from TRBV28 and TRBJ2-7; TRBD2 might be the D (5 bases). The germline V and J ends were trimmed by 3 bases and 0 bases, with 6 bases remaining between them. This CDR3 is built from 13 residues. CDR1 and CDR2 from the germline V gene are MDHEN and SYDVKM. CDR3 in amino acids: CASSFGDSYEQYF. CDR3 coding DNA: TGTGCCAGCAGTTTCGGGGACTCCTACGAGCAGTACTTC.

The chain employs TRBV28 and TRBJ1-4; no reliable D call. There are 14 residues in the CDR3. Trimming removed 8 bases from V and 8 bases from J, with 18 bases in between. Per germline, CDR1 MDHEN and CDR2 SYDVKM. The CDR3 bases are TGTGCCAGCTCGGGCCAACCGCTAGGGGAAAAACTGTTTTTT. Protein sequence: CASSGQPLGEKLFF.

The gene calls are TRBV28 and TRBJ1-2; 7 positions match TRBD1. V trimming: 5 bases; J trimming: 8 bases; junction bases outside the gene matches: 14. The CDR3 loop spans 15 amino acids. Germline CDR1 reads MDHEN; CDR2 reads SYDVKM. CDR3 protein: CASSPPGTAQGGYTF. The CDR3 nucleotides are TGTGCCAGCAGTCCCCCCGGGACAGCCCAGGGAGGCTACACCTTC.

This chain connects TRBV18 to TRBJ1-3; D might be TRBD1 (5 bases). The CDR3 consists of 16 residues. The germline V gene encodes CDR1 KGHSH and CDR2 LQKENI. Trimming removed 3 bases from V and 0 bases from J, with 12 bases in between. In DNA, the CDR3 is TGTGCCAGCTCACCTTCAGGGCCCAGCTCTGGAAACACCATATATTTT. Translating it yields CASSPSGPSSGNTIYF.

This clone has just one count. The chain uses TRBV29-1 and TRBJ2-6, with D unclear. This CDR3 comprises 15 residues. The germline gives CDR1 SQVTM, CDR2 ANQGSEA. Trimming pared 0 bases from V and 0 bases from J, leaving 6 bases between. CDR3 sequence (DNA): TGCAGCGTTGAAGATGCTTTCTCTGGGGCCAACGTCCTGACTTTC. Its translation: CSVEDAFSGANVLTF.